This T cell receptor beta chain came from a study of shared clonotypes between healthy human individuals. Profiled with immunoSEQ multiplex PCR; TCRdb holds only in-frame clones, not every one. The table lists 650,000 to 750,000 clones, 55% to 75% of them singletons. The CDR3 has 17 residues. Germline loops: CDR1 MDHEN, CDR2 SYDVKM. V shed 5 bases, J shed 4 bases, and the junction held 14 bases outside the gene matches. V is TRBV28 and J is TRBJ2-1, with 7 bases that match TRBD1. The sequence was collected from a woman aged 25 to 45 in good health. Sequencing was done on a sample of memory CD4+ T cells sorted from blood. Subset here: CD45RA-negative fraction. CDR3 residues: CASSPNPGTAPYNEQFF. In DNA, the CDR3 is TGTGCCAGCAGTCCGAACCCCGGGACAGCCCCTTACAATGAGCAGTTCTTC.